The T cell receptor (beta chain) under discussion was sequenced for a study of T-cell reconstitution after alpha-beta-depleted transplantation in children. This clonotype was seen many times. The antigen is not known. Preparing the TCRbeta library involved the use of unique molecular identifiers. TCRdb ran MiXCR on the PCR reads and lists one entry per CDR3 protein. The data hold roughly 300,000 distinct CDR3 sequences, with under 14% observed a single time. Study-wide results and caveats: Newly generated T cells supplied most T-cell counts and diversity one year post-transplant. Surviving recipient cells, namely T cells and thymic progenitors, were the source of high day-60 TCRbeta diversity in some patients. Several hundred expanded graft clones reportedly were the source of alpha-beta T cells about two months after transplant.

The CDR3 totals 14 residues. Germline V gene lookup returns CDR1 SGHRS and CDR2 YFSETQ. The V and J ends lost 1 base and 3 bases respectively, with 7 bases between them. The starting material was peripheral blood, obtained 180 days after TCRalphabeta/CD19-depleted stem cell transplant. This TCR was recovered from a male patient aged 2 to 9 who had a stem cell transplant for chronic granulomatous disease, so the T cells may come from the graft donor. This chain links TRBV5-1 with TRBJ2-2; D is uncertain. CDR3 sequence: CASSLTVHTGELFF. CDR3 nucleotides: TGCGCCAGCAGCTTGACAGTGCACACCGGGGAGCTGTTTTTT.